The 5 T cell receptor beta chains listed next were all sequenced from one sample in a study of naive and memory T cell subsets. Blood and skin TCR RNA was reverse transcribed with alpha and beta constant primers. TCRdb passed the 5' RACE reads through MiXCR, listing each CDR3 protein once. The table has tens of thousands of distinct CDR3 sequences, about 4% seen once. Whole blood, 2.5 to 3 ml, came from adult healthy volunteers. The receptors here all came from a male donor in good health.

This clonotype was detected ten times or more. This sequence joins TRBV3-1 and TRBJ2-2, with D hard to call. The CDR3 loop spans 15 amino acids. V was shortened by 0 bases and J by 5 bases, with 10 bases between the two germline ends. Germline lookup yields CDR1 LGHDT and CDR2 YNNKEL (reference sequence). The CDR3 protein is CASSQDNSRTGELFF. The DNA for the CDR3 is TGTGCCAGCAGCCAAGATAACAGCCGAACCGGGGAGCTGTTTTTT.

This clonotype has at least ten counts. J is TRBJ2-1 and V is TRBV12-3 or TRBV12-4; D is tentatively TRBD1 or TRBD2 (6 bases each). The CDR3 loop spans 15 amino acids. V lost 6 bases to trimming and J lost 4 bases, with 16 bases between them. CDR3 amino acids: CASSPFGGQYNEQFF. Written as DNA, the CDR3 is TGTGCCAGCAGCCCCTTTGGGGGGCAATACAATGAGCAGTTCTTC.

This clonotype was seen repeatedly, ten times or more. J is TRBJ1-1 and V is TRBV7-6; D not resolved. There are 14 residues in the CDR3. Per the germline V gene, CDR1 is SGHVS and CDR2 is FNYEAQ. Trimming took 0 bases from V and 1 from J, leaving 6 bases between them. CDR3 nucleotide sequence: TGTGCCAGCAGCTTAGCGGCAGGGAACACTGAAGCTTTCTTT. It is translated as CASSLAAGNTEAFF.

This clonotype was detected ten times or more. The genes are TRBV10-3 and TRBJ2-3; D is uncertain. The V gene lost 4 bases and the J gene lost 3 bases, with 5 bases spanning the gap. Per germline, CDR1 ENHRY and CDR2 SYGVKD. The CDR3 has 12 residues. The chain's CDR3 is CAISASTDTQYF. CDR3 DNA sequence: TGTGCCATCAGTGCCAGTACAGATACGCAGTATTTT.

This clonotype showed up many times. The chain carries TRBV18 and TRBJ1-5; 9 bases agree with TRBD1. The CDR3 has 18 amino acids. Germline trimming cut 6 bases from V and 6 bases from J; bases unmatched to any gene: 18. Germline V gives CDR1 KGHSH, CDR2 LQKENI. CDR3 coding DNA: TGTGCCAGCTCCGCAAAAAGCCCGACCGGGACAGGGAGTCAGCCCCAGCATTTT. This encodes CASSAKSPTGTGSQPQHF.